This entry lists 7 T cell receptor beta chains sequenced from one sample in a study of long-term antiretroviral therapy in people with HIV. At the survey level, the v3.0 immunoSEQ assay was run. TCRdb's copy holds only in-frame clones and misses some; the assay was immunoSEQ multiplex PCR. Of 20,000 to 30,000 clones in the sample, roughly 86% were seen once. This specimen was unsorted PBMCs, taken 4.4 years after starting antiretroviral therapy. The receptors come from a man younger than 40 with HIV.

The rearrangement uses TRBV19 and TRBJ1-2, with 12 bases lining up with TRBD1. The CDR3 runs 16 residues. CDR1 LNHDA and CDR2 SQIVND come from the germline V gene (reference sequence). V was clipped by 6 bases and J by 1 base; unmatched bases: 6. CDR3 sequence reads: CASRGDRGRNNYGYTF. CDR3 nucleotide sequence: TGTGCCAGTAGGGGGGACAGGGGGCGAAATAACTATGGCTACACCTTC.

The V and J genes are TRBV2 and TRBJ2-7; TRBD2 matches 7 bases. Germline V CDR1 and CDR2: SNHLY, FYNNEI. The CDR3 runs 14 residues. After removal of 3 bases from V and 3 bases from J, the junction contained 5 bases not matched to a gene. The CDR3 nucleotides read TGTGCCAGCAGTGAGGCTAGCGGAGTCTACGAGCAGTACTTC. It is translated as CASSEASGVYEQYF.

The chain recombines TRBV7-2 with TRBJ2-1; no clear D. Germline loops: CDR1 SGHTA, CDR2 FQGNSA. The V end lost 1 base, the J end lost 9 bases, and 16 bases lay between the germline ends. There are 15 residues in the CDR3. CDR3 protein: CASSLGRRNRVEQFF. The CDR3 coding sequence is TGTGCCAGCAGCTTAGGGCGGAGAAACCGGGTTGAGCAGTTCTTC.

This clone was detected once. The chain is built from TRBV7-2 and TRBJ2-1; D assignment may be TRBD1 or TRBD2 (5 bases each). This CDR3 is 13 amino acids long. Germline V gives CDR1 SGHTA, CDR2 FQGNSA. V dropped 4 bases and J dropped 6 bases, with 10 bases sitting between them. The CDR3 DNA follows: TGTGCCAGCAGCTCACCGGGACCCAATGAGCAGTTCTTC. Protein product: CASSSPGPNEQFF.

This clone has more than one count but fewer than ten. The CDR3 region has the DNA TGTGCCAGCAGTGATGGGGGAAACGTGTATCAGCCCCAGCATTTT. Translation: CASSDGGNVYQPQHF. The genes are TRBV2 and TRBJ1-5; a possible D gene is TRBD1 (5 bases). V gave up 3 bases and J gave up 5 bases, with 14 bases separating them. The CDR3 consists of 15 residues. Per germline, CDR1 SNHLY and CDR2 FYNNEI.

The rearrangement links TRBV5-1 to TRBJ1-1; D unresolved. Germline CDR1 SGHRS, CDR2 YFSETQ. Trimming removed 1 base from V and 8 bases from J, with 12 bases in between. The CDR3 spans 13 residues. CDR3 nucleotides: TGCGCCAGCAGCTTGTTTCCGGGAAGCGAAGCTTTCTTT. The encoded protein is CASSLFPGSEAFF.

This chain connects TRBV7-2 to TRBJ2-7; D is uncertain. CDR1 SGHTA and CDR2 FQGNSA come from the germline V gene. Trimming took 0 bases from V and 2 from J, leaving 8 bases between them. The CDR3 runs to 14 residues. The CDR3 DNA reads TGTGCCAGCAGCTTAGCCGGGCCCACCTACGAGCAGTACTTC. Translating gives CASSLAGPTYEQYF.